This paragraph reports one TCR beta chain. In germline, CDR1 is SGHTA, CDR2 FQGNSA. The CDR3 is 16 residues long. The V and J ends lost 4 bases and 6 bases respectively, with 21 bases between them. The use of a sample-barcoded 5' primer and a J-beta primer mix characterized a second PCR of roughly 6 to 11 cycles. TCRdb itself ran the 5' RACE reads through MiXCR, one entry per CDR3 protein. The sample includes hundreds of thousands of distinct CDR3 sequences, approximately 59% of them seen just once. The sample belongs to a study of blood T cells in healthy people across ages. Sequenced input: blood. This receptor was obtained from a man between 60 and 75 years old in good health. The chain couples TRBV7-2 to TRBJ1-2, with a tentative D call TRBD1 (5 bases). Here the CDR3 reads CASSSGVTGGFHGYTF. In DNA, the CDR3 is TGTGCCAGCAGCTCCGGCGTCACGGGGGGGTTCCATGGCTACACCTTC.